This T cell receptor beta chain was captured by sequencing in a study of CD8 T cells in ankylosing spondylitis. This clonotype was recorded many times. TCRdb re-analysed the 5' RACE reads in MiXCR, keeping a single row per CDR3 protein. The table records nearly 350,000 distinct CDR3 sequences, 14% to 15% of them present only once. The V and J ends lost 3 bases and 0 bases, in that order; junction bases with no gene match: 4. Germline lookup yields CDR1 MGHRA and CDR2 YSYEKL. This CDR3 is 16 amino acids long. Sequenced material: blood, either unsorted or a sorted T cell fraction (not recorded which). The genes are TRBV4-1 and TRBJ2-3; 9 bases agree with TRBD2. The sequence was obtained from a male donor with ankylosing spondylitis or in good health (not recorded which). CDR3 in amino acids: CASSQRTSDSTDTQYF. Written as DNA, the CDR3 is TGCGCCAGCAGCCAGAGGACTAGCGATAGCACAGATACGCAGTATTTT.